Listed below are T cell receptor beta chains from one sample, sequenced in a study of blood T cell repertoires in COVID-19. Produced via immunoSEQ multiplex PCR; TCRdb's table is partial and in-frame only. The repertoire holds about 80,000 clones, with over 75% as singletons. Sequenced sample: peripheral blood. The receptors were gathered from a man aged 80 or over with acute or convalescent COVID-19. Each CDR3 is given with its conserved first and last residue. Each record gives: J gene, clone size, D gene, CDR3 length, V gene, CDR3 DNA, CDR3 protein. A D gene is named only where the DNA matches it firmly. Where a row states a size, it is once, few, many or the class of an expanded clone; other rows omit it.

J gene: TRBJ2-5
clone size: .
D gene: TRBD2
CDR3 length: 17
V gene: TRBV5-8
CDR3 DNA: TGTGCCAGCAGCTTCGCTGGGACTAGCGGAGCACAAGAGACCCAGTACTTC
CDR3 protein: CASSFAGTSGAQETQYF

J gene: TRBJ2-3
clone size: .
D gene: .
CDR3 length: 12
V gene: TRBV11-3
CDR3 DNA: TGTGCCAGCAGCCATAGCACAGATACGCAGTATTTT
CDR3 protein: CASSHSTDTQYF

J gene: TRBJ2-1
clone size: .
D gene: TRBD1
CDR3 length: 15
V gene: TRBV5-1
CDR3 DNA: TGCGCCAGCAGCTTGGCTGGACAGGAGATCAATGAGCAGTTCTTC
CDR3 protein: CASSLAGQEINEQFF

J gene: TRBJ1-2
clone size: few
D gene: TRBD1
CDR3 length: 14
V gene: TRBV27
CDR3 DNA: TGTGCCAGCAGTTTATCTGCAGGGGGCTATGGCTACACCTTC
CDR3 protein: CASSLSAGGYGYTF

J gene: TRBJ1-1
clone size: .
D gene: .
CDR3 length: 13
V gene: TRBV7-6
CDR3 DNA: TGTGCCAGTGTCCCGGGAGGGAGCACTGAAGCTTTCTTT
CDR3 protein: CASVPGGSTEAFF

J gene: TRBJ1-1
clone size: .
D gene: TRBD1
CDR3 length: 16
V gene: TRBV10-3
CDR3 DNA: TGTGCCATCAGTGAGTCGACAGGGGGCGGGAACACTGAAGCTTTCTTT
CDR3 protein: CAISESTGGGNTEAFF

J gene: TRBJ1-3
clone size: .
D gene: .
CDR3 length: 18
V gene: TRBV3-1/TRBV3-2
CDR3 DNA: TGTGCCAGCAGCCAAGATCTTATAGGGGCATCGGGTGGAAACACCATATATTTT
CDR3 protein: CASSQDLIGASGGNTIYF

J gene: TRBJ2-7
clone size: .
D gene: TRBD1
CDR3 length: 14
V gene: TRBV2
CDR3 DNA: TGTGCCAGCAGTACGGGACAGACCACCTACGAGCAGTACTTC
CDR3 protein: CASSTGQTTYEQYF

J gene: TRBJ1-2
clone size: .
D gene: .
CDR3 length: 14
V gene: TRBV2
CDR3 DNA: TGTGCCAGCAGACCTGGACGGGAGAACTATGGCTACACCTTC
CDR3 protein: CASRPGRENYGYTF

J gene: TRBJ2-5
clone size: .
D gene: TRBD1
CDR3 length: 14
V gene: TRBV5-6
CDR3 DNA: TGTGCCAGCAGCGAAGGGACAGGGTCAGAGACCCAGTACTTC
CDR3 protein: CASSEGTGSETQYF

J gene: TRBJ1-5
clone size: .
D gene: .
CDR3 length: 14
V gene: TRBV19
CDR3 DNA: TGTGCCAGTAGTATCCAGGGGAGCAATCAGCCCCAGCATTTT
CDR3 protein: CASSIQGSNQPQHF

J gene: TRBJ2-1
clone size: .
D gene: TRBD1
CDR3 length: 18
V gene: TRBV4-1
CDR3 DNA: TGCGCCAGCAGCCAAGATGAGCCACAGGGGCGACCGTACAATGAGCAGTTCTTC
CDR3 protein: CASSQDEPQGRPYNEQFF

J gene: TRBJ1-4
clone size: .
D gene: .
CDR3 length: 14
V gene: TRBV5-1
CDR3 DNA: TGCGCCAGCAAGCTTTCGGACACAAATGAAAAACTGTTTTTT
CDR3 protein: CASKLSDTNEKLFF

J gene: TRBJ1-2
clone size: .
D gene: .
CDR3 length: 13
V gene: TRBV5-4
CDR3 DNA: TGTGCCAGCAGCTTAGGGACTGTCGATGGCTACACCTTC
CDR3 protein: CASSLGTVDGYTF

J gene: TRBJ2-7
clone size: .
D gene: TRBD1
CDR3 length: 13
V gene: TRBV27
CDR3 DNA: TGTGCCAGCGGCCGACAGGGAACCTACGAGCAGTACTTC
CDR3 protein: CASGRQGTYEQYF

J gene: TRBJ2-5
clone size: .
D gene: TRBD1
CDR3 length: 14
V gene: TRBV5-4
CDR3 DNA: TGTGCCAGCAGCTTGCAGGGGGCAAGGGAGACCCAGTACTTC
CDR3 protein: CASSLQGARETQYF

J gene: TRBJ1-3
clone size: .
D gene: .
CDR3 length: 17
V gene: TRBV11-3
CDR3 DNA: TGTGCCAGCAGCTTAGATCGGGTGGGAGGATCCGGAAACACCATATATTTT
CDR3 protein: CASSLDRVGGSGNTIYF

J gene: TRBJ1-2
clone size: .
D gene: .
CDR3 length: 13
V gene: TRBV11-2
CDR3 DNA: TGTGCCAGCAGCTCCCTAGCCTTCTATGGCTACACCTTC
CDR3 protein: CASSSLAFYGYTF

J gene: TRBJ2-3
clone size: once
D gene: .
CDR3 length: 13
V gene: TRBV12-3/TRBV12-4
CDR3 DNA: TGTGCCAGCAGTTTCAAACTCTCAGATACGCAGTATTTT
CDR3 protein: CASSFKLSDTQYF

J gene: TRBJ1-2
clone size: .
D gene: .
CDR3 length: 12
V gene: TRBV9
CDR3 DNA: TGTGCCAGCAGCCCCGTTGCGGGTGGCTACACCTTC
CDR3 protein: CASSPVAGGYTF

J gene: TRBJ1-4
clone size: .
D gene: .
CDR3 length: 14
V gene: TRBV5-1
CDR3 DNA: TGCGCCAGTAAGAGACAAGCAACTAATGAAAAACTGTTTTTT
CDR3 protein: CASKRQATNEKLFF

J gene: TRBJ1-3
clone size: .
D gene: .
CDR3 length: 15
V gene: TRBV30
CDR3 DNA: TGTGCCTGGAGTTGGGACAACCTCTCTGGAAACACCATATATTTT
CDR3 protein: CAWSWDNLSGNTIYF

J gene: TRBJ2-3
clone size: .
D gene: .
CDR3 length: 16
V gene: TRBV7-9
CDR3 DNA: TGTGCCAGCAGCTCCGGGGGTGGCAGGGAGACAGATACGCAGTATTTT
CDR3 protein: CASSSGGGRETDTQYF

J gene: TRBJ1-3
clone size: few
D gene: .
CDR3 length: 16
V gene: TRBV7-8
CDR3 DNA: TGTGCCAGCAGTGCCGGGATCAGCATTGCAGGAAACACCATATATTTT
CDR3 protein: CASSAGISIAGNTIYF

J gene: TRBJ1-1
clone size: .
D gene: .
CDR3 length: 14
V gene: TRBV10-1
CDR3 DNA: TGCGCCAGCAGTGAGTCAGAGGGGAACACTGAAGCTTTCTTT
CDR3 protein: CASSESEGNTEAFF

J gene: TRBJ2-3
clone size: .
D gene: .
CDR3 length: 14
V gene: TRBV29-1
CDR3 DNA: TGCAGCGTTGATGGCGTGGCAGGGTCAGATACGCAGTATTTT
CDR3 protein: CSVDGVAGSDTQYF

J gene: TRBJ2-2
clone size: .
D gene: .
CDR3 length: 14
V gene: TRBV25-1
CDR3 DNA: TGTGCCAGCAGAACGCCAGGGTCCACCGGGGAGCTGTTTTTT
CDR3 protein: CASRTPGSTGELFF

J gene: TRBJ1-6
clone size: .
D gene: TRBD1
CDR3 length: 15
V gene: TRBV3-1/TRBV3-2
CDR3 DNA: TGTGCCAGCAGCCAAGCGGGACAGGGAGGTTCACCCCTCCACTTT
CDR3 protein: CASSQAGQGGSPLHF

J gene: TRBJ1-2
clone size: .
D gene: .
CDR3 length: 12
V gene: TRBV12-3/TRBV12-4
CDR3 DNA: TGTGCCAGCAGTTCCGGGAGCTTTGGCTACACCTTC
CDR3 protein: CASSSGSFGYTF

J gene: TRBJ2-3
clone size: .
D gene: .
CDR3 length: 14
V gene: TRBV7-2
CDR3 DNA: TGTGCCAGCAGCTTAGATACTAGTTCAGATACGCAGTATTTT
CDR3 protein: CASSLDTSSDTQYF

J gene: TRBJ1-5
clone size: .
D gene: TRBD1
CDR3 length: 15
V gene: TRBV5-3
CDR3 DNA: TGTGCCAGAAGCATAAAACAGGGGGCACGGCAGCCCCAGCATTTT
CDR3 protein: CARSIKQGARQPQHF

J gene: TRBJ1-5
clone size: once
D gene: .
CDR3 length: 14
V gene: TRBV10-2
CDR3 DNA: TGCGCCAGCAGTGGGGGGCCGGGAAATCAGCCCCAGCATTTT
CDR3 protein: CASSGGPGNQPQHF

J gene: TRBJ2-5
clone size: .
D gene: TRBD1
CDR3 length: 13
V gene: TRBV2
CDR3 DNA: TGTGCCAGCAGTAGGGGACAGCAAGAGACCCAGTACTTC
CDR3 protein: CASSRGQQETQYF

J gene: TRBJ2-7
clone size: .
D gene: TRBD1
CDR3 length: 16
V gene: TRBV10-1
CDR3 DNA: TGCGCCAGCAGCGAACCGGGACAGGGGAAATTTCGCGAGCAGTACTTC
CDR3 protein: CASSEPGQGKFREQYF

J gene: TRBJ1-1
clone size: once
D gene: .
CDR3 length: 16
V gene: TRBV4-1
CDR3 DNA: TGCGCCAGCAGCCCCCGTTCGGAACAGGGAAGTACTGAAGCTTTCTTT
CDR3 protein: CASSPRSEQGSTEAFF

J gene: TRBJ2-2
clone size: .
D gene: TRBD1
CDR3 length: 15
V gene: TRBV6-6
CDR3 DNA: TGTGCCAGCATCCCCAGACAGGGTTACACCGGGGAGCTGTTTTTT
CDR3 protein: CASIPRQGYTGELFF

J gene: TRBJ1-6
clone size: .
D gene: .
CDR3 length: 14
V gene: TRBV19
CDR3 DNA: TGTGCCAGTAGTATCCGGCAGGGTCACTCACCCCTCCACTTT
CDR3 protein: CASSIRQGHSPLHF

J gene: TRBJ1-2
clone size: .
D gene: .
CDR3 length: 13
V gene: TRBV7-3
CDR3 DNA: TGTGCCAGCAGATCTAACGGGGATAGTGGCTACACCTTC
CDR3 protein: CASRSNGDSGYTF

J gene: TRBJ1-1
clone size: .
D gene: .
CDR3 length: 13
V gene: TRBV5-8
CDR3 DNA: TGTGCCAGCAGCTACAGGGCACCGGGTCTTGCTTTCTTT
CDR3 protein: CASSYRAPGLAFF

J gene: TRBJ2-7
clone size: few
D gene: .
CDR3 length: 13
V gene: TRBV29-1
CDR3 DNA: TGCAGCGTTGAAGATCCCATCACCTACGAGCAGTACTTC
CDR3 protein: CSVEDPITYEQYF

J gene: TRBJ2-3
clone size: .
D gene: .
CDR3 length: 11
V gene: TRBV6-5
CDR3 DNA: TGTGCCAGCAGCGACAGCAATACGCAGTATTTT
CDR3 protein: CASSDSNTQYF

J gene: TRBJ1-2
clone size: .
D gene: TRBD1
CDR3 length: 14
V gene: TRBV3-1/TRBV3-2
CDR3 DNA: TGTGCCAGCAGCCAAGCGGGACAGGTGCTCGGCTACACCTTC
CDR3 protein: CASSQAGQVLGYTF

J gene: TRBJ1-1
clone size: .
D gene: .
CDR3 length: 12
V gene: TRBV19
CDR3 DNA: TGTGCCAGTAGTTCCGGAGGCCCTGAAGCTTTCTTT
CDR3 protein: CASSSGGPEAFF

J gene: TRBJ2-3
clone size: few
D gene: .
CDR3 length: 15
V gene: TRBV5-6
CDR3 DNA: TGTGCCAGCAGGTGGACAGCCACTAGCACAGATACGCAGTATTTT
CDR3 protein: CASRWTATSTDTQYF

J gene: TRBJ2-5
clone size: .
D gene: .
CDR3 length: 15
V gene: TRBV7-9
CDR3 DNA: TGTGCCAGCAGCCGGGGATCCCGGCAGGAAGGGACCCAGTACTTC
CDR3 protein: CASSRGSRQEGTQYF

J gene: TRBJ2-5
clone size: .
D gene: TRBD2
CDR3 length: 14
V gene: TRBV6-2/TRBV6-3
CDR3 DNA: TGTGCCAGCAGTGGACTAGCGGGGAAAGAGACCCAGTACTTC
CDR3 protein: CASSGLAGKETQYF

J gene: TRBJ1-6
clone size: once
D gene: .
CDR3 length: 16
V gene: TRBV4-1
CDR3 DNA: TGCGCCAGCAGCCTTGAGGTCGGTATAAAGAATTCACCCCTCCACTTT
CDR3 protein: CASSLEVGIKNSPLHF

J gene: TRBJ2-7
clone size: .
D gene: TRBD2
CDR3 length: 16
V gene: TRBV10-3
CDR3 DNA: TGTGCCATCAGTGATCTAGCGGGAGTAAACTCCTACGAGCAGTACTTC
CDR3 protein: CAISDLAGVNSYEQYF